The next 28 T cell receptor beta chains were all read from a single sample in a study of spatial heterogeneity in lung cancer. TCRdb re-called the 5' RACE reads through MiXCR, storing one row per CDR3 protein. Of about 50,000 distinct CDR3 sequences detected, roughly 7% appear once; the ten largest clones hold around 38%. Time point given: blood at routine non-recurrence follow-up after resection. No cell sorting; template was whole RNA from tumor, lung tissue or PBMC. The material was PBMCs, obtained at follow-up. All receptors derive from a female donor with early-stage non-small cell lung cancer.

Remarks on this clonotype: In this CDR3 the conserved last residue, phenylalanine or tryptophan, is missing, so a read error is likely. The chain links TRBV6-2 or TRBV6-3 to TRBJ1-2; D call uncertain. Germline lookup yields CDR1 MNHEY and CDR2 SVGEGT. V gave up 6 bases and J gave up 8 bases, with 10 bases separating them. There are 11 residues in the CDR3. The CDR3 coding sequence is TGTGCCAGCAGCCAACGGACGGGCTACACCCTC. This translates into CASSQRTGYTL.

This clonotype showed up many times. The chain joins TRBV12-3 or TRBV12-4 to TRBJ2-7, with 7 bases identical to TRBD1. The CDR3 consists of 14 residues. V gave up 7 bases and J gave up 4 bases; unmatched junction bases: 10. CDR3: CASTQQGQLYEQYF. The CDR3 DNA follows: TGTGCCAGCACCCAACAGGGACAGCTGTACGAGCAGTACTTC.

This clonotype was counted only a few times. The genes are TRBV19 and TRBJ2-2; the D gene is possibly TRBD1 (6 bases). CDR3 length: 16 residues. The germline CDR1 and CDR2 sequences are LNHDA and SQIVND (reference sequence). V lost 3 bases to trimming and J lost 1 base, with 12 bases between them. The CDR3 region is CASSIADSLNTGELFF. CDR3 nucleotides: TGTGCCAGTAGTATTGCGGACAGCCTGAACACCGGGGAGCTGTTTTTT. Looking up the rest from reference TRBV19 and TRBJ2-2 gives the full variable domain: DGGITQSPKYLFRKEGQNVTLSCEQNLNHDAMYWYRQDPGQGLRLIYYSQIVNDFQKGDIAEGYSVSREKKESFPLTVTSAQKNPTAFYLCASSIADSLNTGELFFGEGSRLTVL.

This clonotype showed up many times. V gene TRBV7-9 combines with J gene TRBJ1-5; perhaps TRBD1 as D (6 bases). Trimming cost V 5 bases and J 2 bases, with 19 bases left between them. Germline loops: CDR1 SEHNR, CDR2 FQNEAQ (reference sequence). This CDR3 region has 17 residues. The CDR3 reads CASSPGVGEVRNQPQHF. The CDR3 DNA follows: TGTGCCAGCAGCCCAGGGGTTGGTGAAGTACGCAATCAGCCCCAGCATTTT.

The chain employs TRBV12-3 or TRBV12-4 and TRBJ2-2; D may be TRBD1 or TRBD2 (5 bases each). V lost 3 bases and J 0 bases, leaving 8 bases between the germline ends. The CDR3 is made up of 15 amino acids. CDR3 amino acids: CASSLGPPNTGELFF. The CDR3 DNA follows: TGTGCCAGCAGTTTGGGACCGCCGAACACCGGGGAGCTGTTTTTT.

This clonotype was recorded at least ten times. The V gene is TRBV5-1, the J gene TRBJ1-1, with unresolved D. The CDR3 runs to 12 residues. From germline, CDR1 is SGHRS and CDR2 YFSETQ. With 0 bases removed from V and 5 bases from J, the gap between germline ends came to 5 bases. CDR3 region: CASSLDLTEAFF. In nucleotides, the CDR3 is TGCGCCAGCAGCTTGGATTTAACTGAAGCTTTCTTT.

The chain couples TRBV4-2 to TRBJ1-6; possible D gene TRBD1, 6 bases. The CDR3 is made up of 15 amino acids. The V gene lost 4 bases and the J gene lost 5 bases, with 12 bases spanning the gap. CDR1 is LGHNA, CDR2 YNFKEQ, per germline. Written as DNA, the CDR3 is TGTGCCAGCAGCCCAGGGGTAGTTAATAATTCACCCCTCCACTTT. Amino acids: CASSPGVVNNSPLHF.

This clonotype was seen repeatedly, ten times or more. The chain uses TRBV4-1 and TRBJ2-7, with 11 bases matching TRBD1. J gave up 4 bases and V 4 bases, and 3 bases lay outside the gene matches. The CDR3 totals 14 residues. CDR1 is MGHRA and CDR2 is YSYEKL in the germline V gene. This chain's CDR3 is CASSRGTGGYEQYF. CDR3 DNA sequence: TGCGCCAGCAGCCGCGGGACAGGGGGGTACGAGCAGTACTTC.

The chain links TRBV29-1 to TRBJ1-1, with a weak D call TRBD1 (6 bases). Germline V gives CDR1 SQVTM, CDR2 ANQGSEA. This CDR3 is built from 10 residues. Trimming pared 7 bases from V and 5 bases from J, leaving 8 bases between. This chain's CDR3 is CSGRGTEAFF. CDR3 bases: TGCAGCGGGAGGGGGACTGAAGCTTTCTTT.

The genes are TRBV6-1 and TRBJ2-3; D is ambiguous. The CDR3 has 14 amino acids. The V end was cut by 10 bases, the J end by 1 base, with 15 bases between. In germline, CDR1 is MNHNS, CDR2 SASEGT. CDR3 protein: CATSGGLGTDTQYF. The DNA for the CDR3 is TGTGCCACTTCTGGCGGCCTCGGCACAGATACGCAGTATTTT.

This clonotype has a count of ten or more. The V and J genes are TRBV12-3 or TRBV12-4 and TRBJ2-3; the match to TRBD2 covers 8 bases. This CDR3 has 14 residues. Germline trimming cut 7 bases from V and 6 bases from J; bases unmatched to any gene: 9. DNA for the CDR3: TGTGCCAGCATACGGGGGGGGTCCGCCGATACGCAGTATTTT. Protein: CASIRGGSADTQYF.

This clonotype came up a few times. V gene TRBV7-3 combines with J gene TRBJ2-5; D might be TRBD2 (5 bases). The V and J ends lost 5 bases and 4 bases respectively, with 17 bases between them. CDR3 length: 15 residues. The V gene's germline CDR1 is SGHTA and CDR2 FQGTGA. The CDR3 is CASSPSSFAGETQYF. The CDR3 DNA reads TGTGCCAGCAGCCCCTCTTCGTTCGCGGGAGAGACCCAGTACTTC.

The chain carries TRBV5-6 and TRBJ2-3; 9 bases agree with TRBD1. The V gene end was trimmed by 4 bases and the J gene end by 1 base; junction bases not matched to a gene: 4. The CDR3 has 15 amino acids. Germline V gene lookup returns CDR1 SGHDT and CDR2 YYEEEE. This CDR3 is CASSPGQGRTDTQYF. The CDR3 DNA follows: TGTGCCAGCAGCCCAGGACAGGGGCGCACAGATACGCAGTATTTT. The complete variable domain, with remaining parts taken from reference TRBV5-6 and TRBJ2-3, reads DAGVTQSPTHLIKTRGQQVTLRCSPKSGHDTVSWYQQALGQGPQFIFQYYEEEERQRGNFPDRFSGHQFPNYSSELNVNALLLGDSALYLCASSPGQGRTDTQYFGPGTRLTVL.

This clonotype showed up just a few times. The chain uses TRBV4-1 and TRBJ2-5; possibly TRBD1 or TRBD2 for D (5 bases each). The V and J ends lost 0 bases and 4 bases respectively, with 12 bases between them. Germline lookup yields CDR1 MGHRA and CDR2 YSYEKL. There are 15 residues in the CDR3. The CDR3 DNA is TGCGCCAGCAGCCAAGAAGGGACGGCCCCAGAGACCCAGTACTTC. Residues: CASSQEGTAPETQYF.

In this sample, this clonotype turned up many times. CDR3 in DNA: TGTGCCAGCACCCGTTCCCAGAACCCCTCCTACAATGAGCAGTTCTTC. Its protein is CASTRSQNPSYNEQFF. The chain combines TRBV28 with TRBJ2-1; no firm D call. The germline V and J ends were trimmed by 7 bases and 0 bases, with 16 bases remaining between them. Germline-derived CDR1 and CDR2 are MDHEN and SYDVKM. The CDR3 covers 16 residues.

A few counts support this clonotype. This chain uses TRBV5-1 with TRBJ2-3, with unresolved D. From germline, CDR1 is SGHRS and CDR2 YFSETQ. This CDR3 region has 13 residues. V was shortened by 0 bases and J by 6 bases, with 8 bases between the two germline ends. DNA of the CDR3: TGCGCCAGCAGCTTGGCATTTGGGGATACGCAGTATTTT. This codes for CASSLAFGDTQYF.

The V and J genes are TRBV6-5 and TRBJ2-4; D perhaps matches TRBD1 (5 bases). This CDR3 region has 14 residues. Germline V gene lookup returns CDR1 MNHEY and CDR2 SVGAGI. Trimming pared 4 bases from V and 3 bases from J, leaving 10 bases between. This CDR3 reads CASSFDSRKNIQYF. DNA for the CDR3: TGTGCCAGCAGTTTCGACAGTCGCAAAAACATTCAGTACTTC.

CDR3 residues: CASRYLARGNQGYTF. CDR3 DNA: TGTGCCAGCAGGTACCTCGCGCGGGGCAATCAGGGCTACACCTTC. The gene calls are TRBV6-2 or TRBV6-3 and TRBJ1-2; TRBD1 is a possible D gene (5 bases). Trimming took 6 bases from V and 8 from J, leaving 22 bases between them. The CDR3 extends over 15 amino acids. Germline V gene lookup returns CDR1 MNHEY and CDR2 SVGEGT.

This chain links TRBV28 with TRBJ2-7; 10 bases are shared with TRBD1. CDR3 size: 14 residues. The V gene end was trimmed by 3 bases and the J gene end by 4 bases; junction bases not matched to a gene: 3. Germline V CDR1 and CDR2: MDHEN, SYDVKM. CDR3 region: CASSFPGQGYEQYF. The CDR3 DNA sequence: TGTGCCAGCAGTTTCCCGGGACAGGGGTACGAGCAGTACTTC. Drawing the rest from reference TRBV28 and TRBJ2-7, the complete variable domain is DVKVTQSSRYLVKRTGEKVFLECVQDMDHENMFWYRQDPGLGLRLIYFSYDVKMKEKGDIPEGYSVSREKKERFSLILESASTNQTSMYLCASSFPGQGYEQYFGPGTRLTVT.

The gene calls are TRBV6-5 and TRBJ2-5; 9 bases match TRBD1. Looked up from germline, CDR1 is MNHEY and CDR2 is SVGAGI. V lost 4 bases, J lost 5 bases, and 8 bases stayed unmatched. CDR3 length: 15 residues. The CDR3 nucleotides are TGTGCCAGCAGTTCGCCCGGGACAGGGCCGGAGACCCAGTACTTC. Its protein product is CASSSPGTGPETQYF.

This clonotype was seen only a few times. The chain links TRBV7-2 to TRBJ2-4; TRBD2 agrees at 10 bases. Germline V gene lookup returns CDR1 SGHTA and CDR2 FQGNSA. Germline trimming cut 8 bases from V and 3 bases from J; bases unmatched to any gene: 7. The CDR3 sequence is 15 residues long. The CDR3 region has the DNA TGTGCCAGCGCCCCAGCGGGGGGGGGCAAAAACATTCAGTACTTC. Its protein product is CASAPAGGGKNIQYF.

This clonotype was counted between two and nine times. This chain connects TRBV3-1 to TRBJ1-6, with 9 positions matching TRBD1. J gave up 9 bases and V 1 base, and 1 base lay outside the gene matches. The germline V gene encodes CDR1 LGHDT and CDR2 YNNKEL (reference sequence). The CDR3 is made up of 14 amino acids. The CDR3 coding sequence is TGTGCCAGCAGCCAAGGGGGACAGGGTTCACCCCTCCACTTT. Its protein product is CASSQGGQGSPLHF.

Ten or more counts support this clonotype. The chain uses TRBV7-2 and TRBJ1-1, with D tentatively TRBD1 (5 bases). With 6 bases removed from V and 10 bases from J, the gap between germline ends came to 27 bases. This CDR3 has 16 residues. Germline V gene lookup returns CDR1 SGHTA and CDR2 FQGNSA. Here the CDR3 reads CASSTRRSGGSGRAFF. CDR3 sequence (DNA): TGTGCCAGCAGTACAAGGCGCTCCGGGGGGTCCGGTCGAGCTTTCTTT.

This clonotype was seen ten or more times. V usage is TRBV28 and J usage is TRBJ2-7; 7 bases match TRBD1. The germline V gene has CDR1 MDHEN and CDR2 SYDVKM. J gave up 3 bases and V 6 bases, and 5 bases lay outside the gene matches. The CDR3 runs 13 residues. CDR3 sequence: CASSPGQFYEQYF. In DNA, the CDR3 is TGTGCCAGCAGCCCGGGACAGTTCTACGAGCAGTACTTC.

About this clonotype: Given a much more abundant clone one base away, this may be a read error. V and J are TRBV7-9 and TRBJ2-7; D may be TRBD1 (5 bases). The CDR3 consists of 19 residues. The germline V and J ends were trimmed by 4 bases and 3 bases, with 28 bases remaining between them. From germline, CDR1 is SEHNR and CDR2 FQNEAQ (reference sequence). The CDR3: CASSSPVTNLRVRDYEQYF. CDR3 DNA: TGTGCCAGCAGCTCCCCAGTGACCAATCTCAGGGTCCGAGACTACGAGCAGTACTTC.

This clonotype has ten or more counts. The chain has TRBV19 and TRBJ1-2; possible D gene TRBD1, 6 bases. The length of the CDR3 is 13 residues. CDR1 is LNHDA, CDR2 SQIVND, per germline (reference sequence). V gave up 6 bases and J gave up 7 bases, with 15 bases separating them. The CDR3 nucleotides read TGTGCCAGTAGGGTCGGGGGCGCAGGTGGCTACACCTTC. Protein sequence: CASRVGGAGGYTF.

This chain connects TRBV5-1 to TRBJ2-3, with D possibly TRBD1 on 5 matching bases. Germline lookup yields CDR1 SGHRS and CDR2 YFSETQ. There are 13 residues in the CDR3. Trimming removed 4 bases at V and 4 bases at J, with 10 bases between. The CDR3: CASSPTEADTQYF. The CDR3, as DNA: TGCGCCAGCAGCCCGACAGAAGCAGATACGCAGTATTTT.

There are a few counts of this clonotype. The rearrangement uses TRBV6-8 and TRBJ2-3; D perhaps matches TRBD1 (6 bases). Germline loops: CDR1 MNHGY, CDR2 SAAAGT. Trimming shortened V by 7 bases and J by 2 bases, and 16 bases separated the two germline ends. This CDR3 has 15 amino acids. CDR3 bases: TGTGCCAGCACGAGTCTGGGGGCCCTCACAGATACGCAGTATTTT. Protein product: CASTSLGALTDTQYF.